This T cell receptor (beta chain) was observed in a study of post-analysis software for immune sequencing data. Findings of the study overall: Patients had higher frequencies than controls of about 5 TRBV segments, including TRBV5-6, TRBV5-1 and TRBV20-1.

This CDR3 region has 21 residues. Germline loops: CDR1 SGHTA, CDR2 FQGNSA. Details on this clonotype: The antigen remains undetermined. At one end, the junction sequence differs from germline, possibly due to a read error.

Unique molecular identifiers featured in each of the TCR beta cDNA libraries. Each CDR3 protein is one row after TCRdb ran MiXCR on the PCR reads. In the table there are some 700,000 distinct CDR3 sequences, 55% to 70% of which are singletons. The sequenced sample was blood. The sequence was collected from a girl aged 2-10 years with multiple sclerosis. The chain couples TRBV7-2 to TRBJ2-1, with TRBD2 matching over 14 bases. The CDR3 DNA is TGTGCCAGCAGCTTAGCGGTTTTGGGACTAGCGGGAGAGACCTCCTACAATGAGCGGTTCTTC. This sequence encodes CASSLAVLGLAGETSYNERFF. Complete variable domain (other parts from reference TRBV7-2 and TRBJ2-1): GAGVSQSPSNKVTEKGKDVELRCDPISGHTALYWYRQSLGQGLEFLIYFQGNSAPDKSGLPSDRFSAERTGGSVSTLTIQRTQQEDSAVYLCASSLAVLGLAGETSYNERFFGPGTRLTVL.